This T cell receptor beta chain was retrieved from a study of CD8+ T cells in alopecia areata. Study conclusions and caveats: Persistence in scalp and blood during tofacitinib was observed for many expanded lesional clones.

Per germline, CDR1 GTSNPN and CDR2 SVGIG (reference sequence). This CDR3 has 13 amino acids. With 4 bases removed from V and 4 bases from J, the gap between germline ends came to 11 bases. The treatment is: oral pan-JAK inhibitor, 5-10 mg twice daily. Punch biopsies of lesional scalp, plus peripheral blood, were taken from alopecia areata patients. Comment on this clone: Its antigen is still unknown.

Reverse transcription of extracted RNA yielded cDNA, which provided the sequencing template. Sequencing used immunoSEQ multiplex PCR; TCRdb keeps in-frame clones, though not all of them. The table has roughly 46,000 clones, about three fifths seen once. The genes are TRBV30 and TRBJ1-3, with a possible D match to TRBD1 (5 bases). This specimen consisted of CD8+ T cells sorted from blood, obtained at week 4, from a patient treated with tofacitinib. The TCR was taken from a human donor with alopecia areata. CDR3: CAWMGPMGNTIYF. Here the CDR3 DNA reads TGTGCCTGGATGGGACCGATGGGAAACACCATATATTTT.